Each of the 4 T cell receptor beta chains below was sequenced from the same sample in a study of graft-versus-host responses after intestinal transplantation. Generated by immunoSEQ multiplex PCR, the TCRdb table keeps only in-frame clones and is missing some. Here the sample spans 100,000 to 140,000 clones, 87% being singletons. Antigen specificity for these receptors is unknown. The sample in question was unstimulated CD4+ T cells sorted from spleen or lymph node cells, obtained before transplant. These TCRs come from a human donor who was the organ donor for an intestinal transplant.

This chain connects TRBV6-1 to TRBJ1-5; tentative D call: TRBD1 (6 bases). The CDR3 has 13 amino acids. Per germline, CDR1 MNHNS and CDR2 SASEGT. The V gene lost 6 bases and the J gene lost 4 bases, with 10 bases spanning the gap. The CDR3 spells CASRGTGNQPQHF. Written as DNA, the CDR3 is TGTGCCAGCAGGGGAACAGGGAATCAGCCCCAGCATTTT.

Comments on this clone: This same CDR3 is encoded by further DNA sequences in the sample. V is TRBV7-7 and J is TRBJ2-5, with D possibly being TRBD1 or TRBD2 (5 bases each). Germline-derived CDR1 and CDR2 are SSHAT and FNYEAQ (reference sequence). The V end was cut by 1 base, the J end by 0 bases, with 6 bases between. The CDR3 extends over 14 amino acids. This CDR3 reads CASSLGGYQETQYF. The CDR3 DNA is TGTGCCAGCAGCTTAGGGGGGTACCAAGAGACCCAGTACTTC.

V and J are TRBV13 and TRBJ1-3, with TRBD1 matching 8 bases. V gave up 2 bases and J gave up 6 bases; unmatched junction bases: 9. This CDR3 has 16 residues. Germline CDR1 PRHDT, CDR2 FYEKMQ (reference sequence). The CDR3 region has the DNA TGTGCCAGCAGCTTATTCGGACAGGGCATTCTAAACACCATATATTTT. It codes for CASSLFGQGILNTIYF.

The chain has TRBV2 and TRBJ2-7; the D is unclear. CDR1 is SNHLY, CDR2 FYNNEI, per germline. With 6 bases removed from V and 2 bases from J, the gap between germline ends came to 8 bases. This CDR3 contains 12 residues. The CDR3 reads CASRDNPYEQYF. The CDR3 DNA reads as TGTGCCAGCAGAGACAACCCCTACGAGCAGTACTTC.